The rows below give T cell receptor beta chains drawn from one sample of a study of blood T cells in healthy people across ages. MiXCR was run by TCRdb on the 5' RACE reads, yielding one entry per CDR3 protein. The table includes under 2,000,000 distinct CDR3 sequences, about 50% detected once. The specimen sequenced was blood. These receptors were collected from a woman aged 40 to 49 in good health. The CDR3 runs from the conserved cysteine through the conserved F or W. D genes are given only for firm matches. Where a row states a size, it is once, few, many or the class of an expanded clone; other rows omit it.

V	J	D	size	CDR3	DNA
TRBV6-5	TRBJ1-5	TRBD1	once	CASSYSGGRGSGNQPQHF	TGTGCCAGCAGTTACTCAGGGGGCAGGGGTTCTGGCAATCAGCCCCAGCATTTT
TRBV28	TRBJ2-7	NA	few	CASNHKDKKYF	TGTGCCAGCAACCATAAGGATAAGAAGTACTTC
TRBV5-1	TRBJ2-3	NA	NA	CASSLVGGRNTQYF	TGCGCCAGCAGCTTGGTCGGGGGAAGAAATACGCAGTATTTT
TRBV21-1	TRBJ2-3	NA	NA	CATGQVPDTQYF	TGTGCCACCGGACAGGTTCCAGATACGCAGTATTTT
TRBV4-1	TRBJ2-4	NA	few	CASSQDVGRAKNIQYF	TGCGCCAGCAGCCAAGATGTAGGTCGGGCCAAAAACATTCAGTACTTC
TRBV4-1	TRBJ2-5	NA	many	CASSQVQGQETQYF	TGCGCCAGCAGCCAAGTACAGGGTCAGGAGACCCAGTACTTC
TRBV9	TRBJ2-5	NA	NA	CASSVRGLARETQYF	TGTGCCAGCAGCGTACGCGGGTTGGCGAGGGAGACCCAGTACTTC
TRBV5-1	TRBJ2-5	NA	few	CASSPATSYQETQYF	TGCGCCAGCAGCCCCGCGACGTCGTACCAAGAGACCCAGTACTTC
TRBV29-1	TRBJ2-5	TRBD1	NA	CSAPLAGGAETQYF	TGCAGCGCCCCACTAGCAGGGGGCGCGGAGACCCAGTACTTC
TRBV3-1	TRBJ2-7	TRBD1	NA	CASSQTGSSYEQYF	TGTGCCAGCAGCCAGACAGGGAGCTCCTACGAGCAGTACTTC
TRBV12-3/TRBV12-4	TRBJ2-5	NA	few	CASSFLSQAGGTQYF	TGTGCCAGCAGTTTTCTCTCCCAAGCTGGAGGGACCCAGTACTTC
TRBV29-1	TRBJ2-1	NA	NA	CSYLRRGYNEQFF	TGCAGCTATCTCCGGAGGGGTTACAATGAGCAGTTCTTC
TRBV28	TRBJ2-3	TRBD1	NA	CASRGDRVTDTQYF	TGTGCCAGCAGGGGGGACAGGGTCACAGATACGCAGTATTTT
TRBV12-3/TRBV12-4	TRBJ1-1	NA	NA	CASTEDSLNTEAFF	TGTGCCAGCACCGAAGACAGCCTGAACACTGAAGCTTTCTTT
TRBV5-1	TRBJ1-2	TRBD1	NA	CASSLGQGRIRHGYTF	TGCGCCAGCAGCTTGGGACAGGGGAGGATTAGACATGGCTACACCTTC
TRBV10-3	TRBJ2-7	NA	NA	CAIRKLRDEQYF	TGTGCCATCAGGAAGTTAAGGGACGAGCAGTACTTC
TRBV10-3	TRBJ2-3	TRBD2	NA	CAISPAGGPADTQYF	TGTGCCATCAGTCCAGCGGGGGGGCCCGCAGATACGCAGTATTTT
TRBV18	TRBJ2-1	NA	NA	CASSPGAAREQFF	TGTGCCAGCTCACCGGGAGCAGCGCGTGAGCAGTTCTTC
TRBV11-2	TRBJ2-4	NA	few	CASSPKPGGPGLWAAKNIQYF	TGTGCCAGCAGCCCAAAACCCGGGGGACCTGGGTTGTGGGCGGCCAAAAACATTCAGTACTTC
TRBV13	TRBJ2-7	NA	NA	CASSAQQGTSYEQYF	TGTGCCAGCTCCGCCCAGCAGGGAACATCCTACGAGCAGTACTTC
TRBV27	TRBJ2-2	NA	NA	CASSSGNTNTGELFF	TGTGCCAGCAGTTCTGGGAACACGAACACCGGGGAGCTGTTTTTT
TRBV6-2/TRBV6-3	TRBJ1-5	NA	NA	CASRGISGLQPQHF	TGTGCCAGCAGGGGTATTTCAGGTTTACAGCCCCAGCATTTT
TRBV6-6	TRBJ1-4	NA	NA	CASRPPNEKLFF	TGTGCCAGCAGACCGCCCAATGAAAAACTGTTTTTT
TRBV20-1	TRBJ1-6	NA	NA	CSARGGDRNSPLHF	TGCAGTGCTAGAGGAGGAGACAGAAATTCACCCCTCCACTTT
TRBV20-1	TRBJ2-5	NA	NA	CSPSGQGSGETQYF	TGCAGTCCTAGCGGACAGGGTAGTGGGGAGACCCAGTACTTC
TRBV6-1	TRBJ1-2	NA	NA	CTSSEAAAGYGYTF	TGTACCAGCAGTGAAGCGGCGGCGGGCTATGGCTACACCTTC
TRBV9	TRBJ1-4	NA	few	CASSVGGLGEKLFF	TGTGCCAGCAGCGTAGGGGGTTTAGGTGAAAAACTGTTTTTT
TRBV28	TRBJ1-2	TRBD1	NA	CATYPGTGGFYGYTF	TGTGCCACCTACCCCGGGACAGGGGGGTTCTATGGCTACACCTTC
TRBV5-5	TRBJ2-1	TRBD1	NA	CASSLRDRGSDEQFF	TGTGCCAGCAGCCTACGGGACAGGGGTAGCGATGAGCAGTTCTTC
TRBV29-1	TRBJ2-3	NA	few	CSVEGQASTDTQYF	TGCAGCGTTGAAGGCCAGGCTAGCACAGATACGCAGTATTTT
TRBV7-2	TRBJ2-1	NA	few	CASSEQGRSSNEQFF	TGTGCCAGCAGCGAACAGGGAAGGTCATCCAATGAGCAGTTCTTC
TRBV12-3/TRBV12-4	TRBJ2-7	NA	NA	CASSLRGFLYEQYF	TGTGCCAGCAGTTTAAGAGGGTTCCTCTACGAGCAGTACTTC
TRBV14	TRBJ2-3	NA	NA	CASSFFHTDTQYF	TGTGCCAGCAGCTTTTTTCACACAGATACGCAGTATTTT
TRBV6-2/TRBV6-3	TRBJ1-5	NA	NA	CASSELPGGGQPQHF	TGTGCCAGCAGCGAACTTCCGGGGGGCGGCCAGCCCCAGCATTTT
TRBV27	TRBJ1-2	NA	few	CASSSFRIYGYTF	TGTGCCAGCAGTTCCTTCCGGATCTATGGCTACACCTTC
TRBV7-2	TRBJ2-1	NA	NA	CANIQRERNEQFF	TGTGCCAACATCCAAAGGGAGAGGAATGAGCAGTTCTTC
TRBV4-3	TRBJ2-1	NA	few	CASSPSGASDNEQFF	TGCGCCAGCAGCCCCTCGGGGGCTAGCGACAATGAGCAGTTCTTC
TRBV2	TRBJ2-5	TRBD2	NA	CASSDGRGGVETQYF	TGTGCCAGCAGTGATGGGCGGGGGGGCGTAGAGACCCAGTACTTC
TRBV20-1	TRBJ2-3	TRBD2	few	CSARGLAIDTQYF	TGCAGTGCTAGGGGACTAGCAATTGATACGCAGTATTTT
TRBV5-1	TRBJ2-3	NA	NA	CASSVRQVLSTDTQYF	TGCGCCAGCAGCGTGAGGCAAGTACTTTCCACAGATACGCAGTATTTT
TRBV20-1	TRBJ2-5	NA	many	CSARVPGGQETQYF	TGCAGTGCTAGAGTCCCCGGGGGCCAAGAGACCCAGTACTTC
TRBV29-1	TRBJ2-5	TRBD2	many	CSVGLAQETQYF	TGCAGCGTTGGACTAGCCCAAGAGACCCAGTACTTC
TRBV7-2	TRBJ2-7	NA	NA	CASSAGPGYEQYF	TGTGCCAGCAGCGCAGGACCGGGGTACGAGCAGTACTTC
TRBV10-3	TRBJ2-7	NA	NA	CAISESFAGNLGTLPEQYF	TGTGCCATCAGTGAGTCGTTTGCGGGTAATCTAGGGACATTACCCGAGCAGTACTTC
TRBV28	TRBJ1-2	NA	NA	CASIEMGASERGGYTF	TGTGCCAGCATTGAGATGGGGGCCTCTGAGAGGGGTGGCTACACCTTC
TRBV10-3	TRBJ2-7	TRBD2	NA	CAITSSTSGTYEQYF	TGTGCCATCACCTCCTCGACTAGCGGAACCTACGAGCAGTACTTC
TRBV4-3	TRBJ1-4	NA	NA	CASRDILNEKLFF	TGCGCCAGCAGGGACATACTAAATGAAAAACTGTTTTTT
TRBV7-9	TRBJ2-1	NA	NA	CASSSRSSGVGEQFF	TGTGCCAGCAGCTCCCGAAGCTCAGGCGTTGGTGAGCAGTTCTTC
TRBV24-1	TRBJ2-5	NA	NA	CATSDRSQQETQYF	TGTGCCACCAGTGACAGGTCCCAACAAGAGACCCAGTACTTC
TRBV7-2	TRBJ2-1	NA	many	CASSLSPSSYNEQFF	TGCGCCAGCAGCCTTTCCCCGAGCTCCTACAATGAGCAGTTCTTC
TRBV18	TRBJ2-3	NA	NA	CASSPPETLTALTQYF	TGTGCCAGCTCACCTCCCGAGACCCTGACGGCGCTTACGCAGTATTTT
TRBV5-1	TRBJ1-5	TRBD1	NA	CASSPGQGIQPQHF	TGCGCCAGCAGCCCAGGACAGGGGATTCAGCCCCAGCATTTT
TRBV20-1	TRBJ2-5	NA	NA	CSAPGTYQETQYF	TGCAGTGCTCCGGGGACGTACCAAGAGACCCAGTACTTC